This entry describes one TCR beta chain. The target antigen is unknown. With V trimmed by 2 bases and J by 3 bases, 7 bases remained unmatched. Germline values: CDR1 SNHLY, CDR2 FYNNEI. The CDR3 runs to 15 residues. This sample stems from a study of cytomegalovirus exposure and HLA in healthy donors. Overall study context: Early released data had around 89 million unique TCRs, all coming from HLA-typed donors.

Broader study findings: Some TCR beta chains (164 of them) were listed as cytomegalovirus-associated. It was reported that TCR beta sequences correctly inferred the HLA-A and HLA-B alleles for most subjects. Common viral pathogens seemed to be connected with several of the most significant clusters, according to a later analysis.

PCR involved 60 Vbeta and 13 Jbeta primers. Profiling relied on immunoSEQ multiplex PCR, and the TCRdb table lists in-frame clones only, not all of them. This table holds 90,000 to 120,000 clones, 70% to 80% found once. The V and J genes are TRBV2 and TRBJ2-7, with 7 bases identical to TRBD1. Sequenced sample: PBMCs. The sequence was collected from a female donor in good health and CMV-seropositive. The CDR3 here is CASSEFGTVNYEQYF. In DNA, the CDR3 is TGTGCCAGCAGTGAATTCGGGACAGTGAACTACGAGCAGTACTTC.